This T cell receptor beta chain was retrieved from a study of OX40 agonist ivuxolimab in advanced cancers. Across the study: Patients assigned to dose escalation were diagnosed with hepatocellular carcinoma, melanoma, renal cell or head and neck cancer.

Study outcomes and limitations: Circulating CD4+ and CD8+ T cells showed clonal expansion by week 6 at 0.1 to 3.0 mg/kg.

Clones were sequenced by immunoSEQ multiplex PCR, and TCRdb holds only the in-frame ones, with some missing. This sample yields around 64,000 clones, of which around 82% are seen a single time; roughly 8% belongs to the top ten. On this clone itself: The target antigen is unknown.

This CDR3 is built from 13 residues. The V end was cut by 6 bases, the J end by 2 bases, with 8 bases between. CDR1 is SGHVS and CDR2 is FNYEAQ in the germline V gene. This sequence was found in an adult with an advanced solid tumor such as melanoma, head and neck, liver or kidney cancer. The specimen was CD4+ or CD8+ T cells sorted from blood, collected in a trial of the OX40 agonist ivuxolimab. V usage is TRBV7-6 and J usage is TRBJ2-1; D is undetermined. The CDR3 is CASSPDAYNEQFF. Here the CDR3 DNA reads TGTGCCAGCAGTCCGGACGCCTACAATGAGCAGTTCTTC.